Listed below are T cell receptor beta chains from one sample, sequenced in a study of T cells after yellow fever vaccination. MiXCR, applied by TCRdb to the 5' RACE reads, yields one record per CDR3 protein. The repertoire holds 350,000 to 550,000 distinct CDR3 sequences, with roughly 20% as singletons. The source was PBMCs, collected before the yellow fever booster vaccination. These receptors originate from a man aged 18 to 29 who received the YFV17D yellow fever vaccine. Both conserved end residues are trimmed from each CDR3.

J gene: TRBJ2-5; V gene: TRBV6-5; CDR3 protein: ASSGQGRETQY
J gene: TRBJ2-3; V gene: TRBV7-2; CDR3 protein: ASSLVGLAGKDTQY
J gene: TRBJ1-3; V gene: TRBV5-1; CDR3 protein: ASSLEGSLTYSGNTIY
J gene: TRBJ1-4; V gene: TRBV15; CDR3 protein: ATSRDAGGNEKLF
J gene: TRBJ2-2; V gene: TRBV7-2; CDR3 protein: ASSATGTSGGSPNTGELF
J gene: TRBJ1-1; V gene: TRBV27; CDR3 protein: ASSLFRGTEAF
J gene: TRBJ2-4; V gene: TRBV7-9; CDR3 protein: ASSFQGAQAKNIQY
J gene: TRBJ1-1; V gene: TRBV10-3; CDR3 protein: AISEGEQEAF
J gene: TRBJ2-3; V gene: TRBV6-5; CDR3 protein: ASSYTSGDTQY
J gene: TRBJ1-2; V gene: TRBV11-2; CDR3 protein: ASSSLRRGRGYGYT
J gene: TRBJ2-1; V gene: TRBV20-1; CDR3 protein: SAWGGTASYNEQF
J gene: TRBJ2-3; V gene: TRBV7-9; CDR3 protein: ASSPGTVTDTQY
J gene: TRBJ1-2; V gene: TRBV18; CDR3 protein: ASSTGQLYGYT
J gene: TRBJ2-2; V gene: TRBV9; CDR3 protein: ASSVVASGTGELF
J gene: TRBJ1-2; V gene: TRBV5-1; CDR3 protein: ASSQGQGHGGYT
J gene: TRBJ2-2; V gene: TRBV29-1; CDR3 protein: SVKQGNTGELF
J gene: TRBJ2-2; V gene: TRBV6-5; CDR3 protein: ASRLQGADTGELF
J gene: TRBJ2-5; V gene: TRBV27; CDR3 protein: ASSFHRTGARETQY
J gene: TRBJ2-3; V gene: TRBV12-3/TRBV12-4; CDR3 protein: ASSLRRGYTDTQY
J gene: TRBJ1-1; V gene: TRBV6-7; CDR3 protein: ASSDGAVNTEAF
J gene: TRBJ2-2; V gene: TRBV5-4; CDR3 protein: ASSLAGALNTGELF
J gene: TRBJ2-7; V gene: TRBV3-1; CDR3 protein: ASSQAGYEQY
J gene: TRBJ2-7; V gene: TRBV6-1; CDR3 protein: ASSESVLQFYEQY
J gene: TRBJ2-6; V gene: TRBV28; CDR3 protein: ASSTGGSGANVLT
J gene: TRBJ2-3; V gene: TRBV12-5; CDR3 protein: ASQPYPSTDTQY
J gene: TRBJ1-2; V gene: TRBV9; CDR3 protein: ASSAQTGAVGYT
J gene: TRBJ2-1; V gene: TRBV12-3/TRBV12-4; CDR3 protein: ASNRGSDEQF
J gene: TRBJ1-1; V gene: TRBV5-1; CDR3 protein: ASSDGQGGNTEAF
J gene: TRBJ2-7; V gene: TRBV11-2; CDR3 protein: ASSQPGNEQY
J gene: TRBJ2-2; V gene: TRBV7-3; CDR3 protein: ASSQGEELF
J gene: TRBJ2-5; V gene: TRBV7-7; CDR3 protein: ASSFAGASQETQY
J gene: TRBJ1-1; V gene: TRBV7-2; CDR3 protein: ASSLGPLWEAF
J gene: TRBJ2-5; V gene: TRBV20-1; CDR3 protein: SASSQPQETQY
J gene: TRBJ2-3; V gene: TRBV7-2; CDR3 protein: ASSLAGNRGADTQY
J gene: TRBJ2-7; V gene: TRBV10-2; CDR3 protein: ASRHTAYEQY
J gene: TRBJ2-5; V gene: TRBV5-1; CDR3 protein: ASSLVSGSQETQY
J gene: TRBJ1-4; V gene: TRBV29-1; CDR3 protein: SGQGTTNEKLF
J gene: TRBJ1-5; V gene: TRBV6-6; CDR3 protein: ATGPSNQPQH
J gene: TRBJ1-2; V gene: TRBV28; CDR3 protein: ASSGPSYGYT
J gene: TRBJ2-3; V gene: TRBV7-9; CDR3 protein: ASREGSDTQY
J gene: TRBJ2-5; V gene: TRBV20-1; CDR3 protein: SARPGHLQETQY
J gene: TRBJ2-1; V gene: TRBV7-7; CDR3 protein: ASSLSGGASYNEQF
J gene: TRBJ2-2; V gene: TRBV18; CDR3 protein: ASSSWGNTGELF
J gene: TRBJ2-3; V gene: TRBV5-1; CDR3 protein: ASSYSGGATDTQY
J gene: TRBJ2-3; V gene: TRBV5-6; CDR3 protein: ASSFRDRGTDTQY
J gene: TRBJ1-5; V gene: TRBV20-1; CDR3 protein: SACEGNQPQH
J gene: TRBJ2-2; V gene: TRBV20-1; CDR3 protein: SARDLDRATGELF
J gene: TRBJ1-1; V gene: TRBV10-3; CDR3 protein: AISEDRGLEAF
J gene: TRBJ2-3; V gene: TRBV10-3; CDR3 protein: AISVSLGASGGRGTDTQY
J gene: TRBJ1-1; V gene: TRBV14; CDR3 protein: ASSQAQGPSNTEAF